This TCR beta chain was sequenced for a study of response to subunit inactivated influenza vaccine. Points from the study as a whole: Authors suggested that a seasonal influenza vaccination recruits few new T cells each time.

This clonotype was counted between two and nine times. Its antigen is not identified. TCRdb processed the RT-PCR reads anew with MiXCR; each CDR3 protein has one entry. The sample lists over 400,000 distinct CDR3 sequences; 10% to 15% were seen once. Germline V lookup: CDR1 WSHSY, CDR2 SAAADI. V dropped 6 bases and J dropped 2; count of bases not matched to a gene: 5. The CDR3 loop spans 14 amino acids. This sequence was found in a man in his fifties or sixties who received an inactivated influenza vaccine. The input for sequencing was PBMCs from blood, taken roughly 6 weeks after vaccination. This chain links TRBV10-2 with TRBJ2-7; TRBD2 matches 9 bases. In nucleotides, the CDR3 is TGCGCCAGCAGCGAGACTAGCGGCCCCTACGAGCAGTACTTC. This translates into CASSETSGPYEQYF.